The entry that follows covers one T cell receptor beta chain sequence. What it binds is unknown. Per individual, the PBMC samples numbered at least one pre-ART and at least two post-ART. It was in the United States that all participants with HIV were treated. The CDR3 totals 12 residues. V lost 6 bases and J lost 3, with 7 bases in between. CDR1 and CDR2 (germline): SGHTS, YDEGEE. This sample was taken from a study of long-term antiretroviral therapy in people with HIV. Study-level findings and limits: Spans of CDR3 length were tighter for HIV repertoires than for controls.

At survey level, the immunoSEQ assay was run in its v3.0 version. In sequencing, about 35,000-50,000 T-cell genomes per sample were targeted. Produced via immunoSEQ multiplex PCR; TCRdb's table is partial and in-frame only. This repertoire shows approximately 19,000 clones, 60% to 80% found once; its top ten account for 10% to 13%. The TCR sequence derives from a middle-aged woman with HIV. V and J are TRBV5-8 and TRBJ1-3, with D possibly matching TRBD1 (6 bases). Sequenced material: unsorted PBMCs, taken 2.3 years after starting antiretroviral therapy. This chain's CDR3 is CASNRVGNTIYF. CDR3 bases: TGTGCCAGCAACAGGGTTGGAAACACCATATATTTT.